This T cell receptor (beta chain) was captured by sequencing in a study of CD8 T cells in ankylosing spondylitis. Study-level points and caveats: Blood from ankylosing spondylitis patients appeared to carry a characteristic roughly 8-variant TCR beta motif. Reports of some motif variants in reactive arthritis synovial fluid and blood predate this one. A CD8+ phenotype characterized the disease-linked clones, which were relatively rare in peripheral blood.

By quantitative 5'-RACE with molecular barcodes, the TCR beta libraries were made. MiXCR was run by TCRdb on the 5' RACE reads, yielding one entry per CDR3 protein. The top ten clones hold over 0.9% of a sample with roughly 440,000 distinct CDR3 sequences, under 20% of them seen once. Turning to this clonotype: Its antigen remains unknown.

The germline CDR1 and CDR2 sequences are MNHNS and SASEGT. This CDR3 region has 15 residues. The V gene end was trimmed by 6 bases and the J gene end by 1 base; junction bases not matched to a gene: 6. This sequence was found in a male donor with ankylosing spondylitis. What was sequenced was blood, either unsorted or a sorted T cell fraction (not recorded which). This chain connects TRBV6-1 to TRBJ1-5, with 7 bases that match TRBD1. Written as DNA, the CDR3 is TGTGCCAGCAGCCCCGGACAGGAAAGCAATCAGCCCCAGCATTTT. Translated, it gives CASSPGQESNQPQHF.